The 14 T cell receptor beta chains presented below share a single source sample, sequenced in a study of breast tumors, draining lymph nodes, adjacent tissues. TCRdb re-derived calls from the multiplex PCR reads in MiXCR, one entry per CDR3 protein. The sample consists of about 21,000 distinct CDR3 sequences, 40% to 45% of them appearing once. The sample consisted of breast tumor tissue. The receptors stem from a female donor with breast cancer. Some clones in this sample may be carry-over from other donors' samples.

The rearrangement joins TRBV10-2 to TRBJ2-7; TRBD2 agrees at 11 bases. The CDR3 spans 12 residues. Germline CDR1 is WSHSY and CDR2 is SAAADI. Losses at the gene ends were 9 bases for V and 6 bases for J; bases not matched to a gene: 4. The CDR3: CASSGGAIEQYF. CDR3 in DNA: TGCGCCAGTAGCGGGGGGGCAATCGAGCAGTACTTC.

In nucleotides, the CDR3 is TGTGCCAGCAGCTTCGAGAGCTCACCGGGCTACGAGCAGTACTTC. Protein product: CASSFESSPGYEQYF. The chain combines TRBV11-2 with TRBJ2-7; D call uncertain. The V end lost 3 bases, the J end lost 3 bases, and 15 bases lay between the germline ends. The germline V gene encodes CDR1 SGHAT and CDR2 FQNNGV. The length of the CDR3 is 15 residues.

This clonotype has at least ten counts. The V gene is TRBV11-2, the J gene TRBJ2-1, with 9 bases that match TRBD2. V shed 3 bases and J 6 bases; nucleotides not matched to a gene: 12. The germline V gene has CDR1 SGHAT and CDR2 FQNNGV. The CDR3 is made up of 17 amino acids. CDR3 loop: CASSFPSRGGAGNEQFF. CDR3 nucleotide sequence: TGTGCCAGCAGCTTTCCCTCTCGCGGGGGGGCGGGCAATGAGCAGTTCTTC.

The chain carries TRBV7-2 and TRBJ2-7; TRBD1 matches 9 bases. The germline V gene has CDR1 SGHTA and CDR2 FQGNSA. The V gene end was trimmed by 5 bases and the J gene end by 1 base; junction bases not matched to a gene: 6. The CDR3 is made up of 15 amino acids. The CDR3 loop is CASSIRGTGSYEQYF. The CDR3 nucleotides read TGTGCCAGCAGCATCCGGGGGACAGGGTCCTACGAGCAGTACTTC.

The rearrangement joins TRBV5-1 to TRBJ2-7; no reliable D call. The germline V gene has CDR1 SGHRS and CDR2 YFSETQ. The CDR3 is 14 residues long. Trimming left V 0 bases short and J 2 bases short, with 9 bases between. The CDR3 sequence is CASSLVVSPYEQYF. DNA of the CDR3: TGCGCCAGCAGCTTGGTCGTCTCTCCCTACGAGCAGTACTTC.

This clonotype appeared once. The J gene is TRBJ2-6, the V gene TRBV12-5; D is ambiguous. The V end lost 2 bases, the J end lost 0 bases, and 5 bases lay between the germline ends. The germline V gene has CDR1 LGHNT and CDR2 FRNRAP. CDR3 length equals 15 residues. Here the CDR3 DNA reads TGTGCTAGTGGTTTGTCGGACTCTGGGGCCAACGTCCTGACTTTC. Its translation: CASGLSDSGANVLTF.

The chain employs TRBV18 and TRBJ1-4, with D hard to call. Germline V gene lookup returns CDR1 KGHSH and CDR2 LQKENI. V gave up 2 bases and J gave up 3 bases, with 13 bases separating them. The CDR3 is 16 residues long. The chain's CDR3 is CASSPIARAANEKLFF. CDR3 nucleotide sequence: TGTGCCAGCTCACCAATCGCCCGGGCAGCTAATGAAAAACTGTTTTTT.

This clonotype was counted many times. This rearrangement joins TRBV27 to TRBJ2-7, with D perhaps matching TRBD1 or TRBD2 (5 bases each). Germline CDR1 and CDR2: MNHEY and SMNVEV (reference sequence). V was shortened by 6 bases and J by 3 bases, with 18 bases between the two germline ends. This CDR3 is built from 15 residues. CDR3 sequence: CASSEGSGVYYEQYF. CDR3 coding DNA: TGTGCCAGCAGCGAGGGGAGCGGCGTATACTACGAGCAGTACTTC.

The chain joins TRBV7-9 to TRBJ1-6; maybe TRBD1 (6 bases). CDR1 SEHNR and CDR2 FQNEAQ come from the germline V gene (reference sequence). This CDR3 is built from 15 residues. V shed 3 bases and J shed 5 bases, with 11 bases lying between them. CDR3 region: CASSFGQGNNSPLHF. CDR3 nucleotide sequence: TGTGCCAGCAGCTTCGGGCAGGGGAATAATTCACCCCTCCACTTT.

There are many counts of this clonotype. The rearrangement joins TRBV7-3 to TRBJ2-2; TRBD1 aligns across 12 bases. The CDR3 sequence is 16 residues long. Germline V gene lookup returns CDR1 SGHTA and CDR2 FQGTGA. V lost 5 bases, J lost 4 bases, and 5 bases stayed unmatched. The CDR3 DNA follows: TGTGCCAGCAGCGCACCGGGACAGGGGGCCACCGGGGAGCTGTTTTTT. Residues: CASSAPGQGATGELFF.

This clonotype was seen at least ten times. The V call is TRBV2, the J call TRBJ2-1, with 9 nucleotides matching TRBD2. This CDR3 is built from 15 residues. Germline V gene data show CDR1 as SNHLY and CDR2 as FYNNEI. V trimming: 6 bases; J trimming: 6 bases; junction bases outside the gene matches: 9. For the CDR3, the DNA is TGTGCCAGCAGACCTCTAGCGGGATCGAGCAATGAGCAGTTCTTC. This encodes CASRPLAGSSNEQFF.

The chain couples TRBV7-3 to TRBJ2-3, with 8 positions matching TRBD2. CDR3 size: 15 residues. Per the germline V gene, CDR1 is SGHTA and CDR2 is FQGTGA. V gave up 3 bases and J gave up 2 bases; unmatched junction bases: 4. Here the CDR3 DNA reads TGTGCCAGCAGCTTTACGACTAGCGACACAGATACGCAGTATTTT. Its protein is CASSFTTSDTDTQYF.

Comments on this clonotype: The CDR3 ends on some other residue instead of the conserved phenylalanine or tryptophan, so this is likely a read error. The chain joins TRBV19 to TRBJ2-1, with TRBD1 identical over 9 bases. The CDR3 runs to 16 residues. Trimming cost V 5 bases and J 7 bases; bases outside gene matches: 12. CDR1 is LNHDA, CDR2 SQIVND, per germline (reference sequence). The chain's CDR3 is CASSATRTGVSNEQFS. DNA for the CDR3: TGTGCCAGTAGTGCCACACGGACAGGGGTTTCAAATGAGCAGTTCTCC.

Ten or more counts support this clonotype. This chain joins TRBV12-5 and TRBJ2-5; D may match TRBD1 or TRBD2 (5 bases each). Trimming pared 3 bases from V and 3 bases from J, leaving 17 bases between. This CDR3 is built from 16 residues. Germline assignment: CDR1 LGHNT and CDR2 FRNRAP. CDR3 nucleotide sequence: TGTGCTAGTGGTTTCGCGCCCCAGGGAGCTAAAGAGACCCAGTACTTC. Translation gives CASGFAPQGAKETQYF. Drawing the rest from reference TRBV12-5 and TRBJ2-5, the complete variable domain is DARVTQTPRHKVTEMGQEVTMRCQPILGHNTVFWYRQTMMQGLELLAYFRNRAPLDDSGMPKDRFSAEMPDATLATLKIQPSEPRDSAVYFCASGFAPQGAKETQYFGPGTRLLVL.